These 27 T cell receptor beta chains were sequenced from one sample in a study of CD8 T cells in ankylosing spondylitis. TCRdb fed the 5' RACE reads into MiXCR, producing one record per CDR3 protein. The sample consists of 150,000 to 200,000 distinct CDR3 sequences, 15% to 20% of them appearing once. Source material: blood, either unsorted or a sorted T cell fraction (not recorded which). Receptors originate from a male donor aged 10 to 30 with ankylosing spondylitis or in good health (not recorded which).

This clonotype has at least ten counts. This chain uses TRBV29-1 with TRBJ2-2; D tentatively fits TRBD1 or TRBD2 (5 bases each). Germline assignment: CDR1 SQVTM and CDR2 ANQGSEA. The CDR3 spans 15 residues. V was trimmed by 3 bases and J by 5 bases, leaving 16 bases between them. The CDR3 sequence: CSVDRVGSGTGELFF. The CDR3 nucleotides are TGCAGCGTTGACAGGGTCGGATCGGGAACCGGGGAGCTGTTTTTT.

The table lists this clonotype with a few counts. The chain has TRBV6-2 or TRBV6-3 and TRBJ2-7; TRBD1 aligns across 8 bases. Germline V gene data show CDR1 as MNHEY and CDR2 as SVGEGT. V shed 6 bases, J shed 4 bases, and the junction held 11 bases outside the gene matches. The CDR3 is made up of 15 amino acids. CDR3 nucleotide sequence: TGTGCCAGCAGGACCGGACAGGGAGGTTCGTACGAGCAGTACTTC. Its translation: CASRTGQGGSYEQYF.

At least ten counts were recorded for this clonotype. J is TRBJ2-3 and V is TRBV12-3 or TRBV12-4; the match to TRBD2 covers 10 bases. V dropped 2 bases and J dropped 4; count of bases not matched to a gene: 6. The length of the CDR3 is 16 residues. The CDR3 loop reads CASSLLAGDFADTQYF. The CDR3 DNA is TGTGCCAGCAGTTTACTAGCGGGAGATTTCGCAGATACGCAGTATTTT.

This clonotype was counted at least ten times. This chain connects TRBV12-3 or TRBV12-4 to TRBJ2-4; a weak D match, TRBD2 (5 bases). Deletions cut 6 bases from V and 6 bases from J, with 12 bases between. This CDR3 contains 13 residues. The CDR3 protein is CASSPGWGNIQYF. CDR3 bases: TGTGCCAGCAGCCCGGGGTGGGGAAACATTCAGTACTTC.

This clonotype was recorded many times. The J gene is TRBJ2-7, the V gene TRBV27; 7 bases are shared with TRBD1. Per the germline V gene, CDR1 is MNHEY and CDR2 is SMNVEV (reference sequence). With 6 bases clipped from V and 6 bases from J, the junction kept 8 bases outside the gene matches. This CDR3 has 13 residues. This CDR3 is CASRQPSGGEQYV. The DNA for the CDR3 is TGTGCCAGCAGACAACCTTCAGGGGGCGAGCAGTACGTC.

This clonotype has at least ten counts. This sequence joins TRBV21-1 and TRBJ2-7; the table's D call TRBD1 went unverified against the DNA. TRBV21-1 is marked as a pseudogene. There are 15 residues in the CDR3. CDR3 nucleotides: TGTGCCAGCAGCCTCCGACAGGGCAGACCGTACGAGCAGTACTTC. Translating it yields CASSLRQGRPYEQYF.

This clonotype was found many times. V and J are TRBV7-9 and TRBJ1-1, with D uncertain. The CDR3 contains 14 residues. CDR1 SEHNR and CDR2 FQNEAQ come from the germline V gene (reference sequence). Trimming took 1 base from V and 1 from J, leaving 7 bases between them. This CDR3 reads CASSLVLENTEAFF. DNA for the CDR3: TGTGCCAGCAGCTTAGTTCTTGAGAACACTGAAGCTTTCTTT. The entire variable domain, with the rest obtained from reference TRBV7-9 and TRBJ1-1, is as follows: DTGVSQNPRHKITKRGQNVTFRCDPISEHNRLYWYRQTLGQGPEFLTYFQNEAQLEKSRLLSDRFSAERPKGSFSTLEIQRTEQGDSAMYLCASSLVLENTEAFFGQGTRLTVV.

This clonotype has ten or more counts. This chain connects TRBV7-2 to TRBJ2-1; D unresolved. With 5 bases removed from V and 6 bases from J, the gap between germline ends came to 8 bases. Germline V lookup: CDR1 SGHTA, CDR2 FQGNSA. CDR3 length: 12 residues. CDR3 region: CASSLNVNEQFF. CDR3 in DNA: TGTGCCAGCAGCCTCAACGTCAATGAGCAGTTCTTC.

J is TRBJ1-1 and V is TRBV6-2 or TRBV6-3; D not resolved. In germline, CDR1 is MNHEY, CDR2 SVGEGT. V was pared by 7 bases and J by 5 bases, with 8 bases between. The CDR3 extends over 11 amino acids. The CDR3 DNA follows: TGTGCCAGCATAGCGGGGACTGAAGCTTTCTTT. It translates to CASIAGTEAFF.

J is TRBJ2-7 and V is TRBV6-1; 8 bases are shared with TRBD1. CDR1 is MNHNS and CDR2 is SASEGT in the germline V gene. The J segment lost 7 bases and the V segment lost 5 bases, leaving 13 bases of the junction unmatched. The CDR3 sequence is 15 residues long. CDR3: CASSSSATGVREQYV. CDR3 DNA: TGTGCCAGCAGTTCATCCGCGACAGGGGTTCGGGAGCAGTACGTC.

This clonotype occurred many times. The V gene is TRBV4-3, the J gene TRBJ2-2, with TRBD2 matching 9 bases. V lost 4 bases to trimming and J lost 7 bases; unmatched junction nucleotides: 28. The length of the CDR3 is 22 residues. Germline V gene sequence: CDR1 LGHNA, CDR2 YSLEER. CDR3 nucleotides: TGCGCCAGCAGCCCCAAGATGGACAAGCGGGAGGCTTTTCTCTTCCATCTCGGGGAGCTGTTTTTT. This gives the protein CASSPKMDKREAFLFHLGELFF.

The genes are TRBV11-2 and TRBJ1-1; the match to TRBD1 covers 9 bases. Germline V gene data show CDR1 as SGHAT and CDR2 as FQNNGV. Trimming cost V 3 bases and J 6 bases; bases outside gene matches: 8. The CDR3 extends over 15 amino acids. The CDR3, as DNA: TGTGCCAGCAGCTTCTGGGACAGGGCGAGGGCTGAAGCTTTCTTT. Protein product: CASSFWDRARAEAFF.

The genes are TRBV19 and TRBJ2-5; tentative D call: TRBD2 (6 bases). V gave up 8 bases and J gave up 4 bases, with 11 bases separating them. The germline V gene has CDR1 LNHDA and CDR2 SQIVND (reference sequence). The CDR3 runs to 12 residues. CDR3 region: CASLEEGETQYF. The CDR3 DNA reads as TGTGCCAGTCTGGAGGAGGGAGAGACCCAGTACTTC.

Ten or more counts support this clonotype. At one end, the junction sequence differs from germline, possibly due to a read error. J is TRBJ1-6 and V is TRBV10-3, with 9 bases aligning to TRBD1. The CDR3 is made up of 14 amino acids. Looked up from germline, CDR1 is ENHRY and CDR2 is SYGVKD. The CDR3 spells CDIRGDRESSPLHF. The CDR3 DNA reads TGTGACATCAGAGGGGACAGGGAGAGTTCACCCCTCCACTTT.

This chain joins TRBV5-4 and TRBJ2-3; D is possibly TRBD2 (6 bases). This CDR3 spans 15 amino acids. V lost 4 bases and J lost 0, with 12 bases in between. CDR1 and CDR2 (germline): SGHNT, YYREEE (reference sequence). The CDR3 region has the DNA TGTGCCAGCAGCCTGGGGACTCCTAGCACAGATACGCAGTATTTT. Protein: CASSLGTPSTDTQYF.

Ten or more counts support this clonotype. This chain connects TRBV12-3 or TRBV12-4 to TRBJ2-2, with 8 bases aligning to TRBD2. J lost 7 bases, V lost 6 bases, and 16 bases had no gene match. This CDR3 has 17 residues. This chain's CDR3 is CASSAPPGGPTGGELFF. CDR3 nucleotides: TGTGCCAGCAGCGCCCCGCCGGGAGGGCCGACAGGCGGGGAGCTGTTTTTT.

The chain is built from TRBV5-8 and TRBJ2-7; D uncertain. Germline V gene lookup returns CDR1 SGHTS and CDR2 YDEGEE. Between the trimmed V and J ends, which lost 1 base and 3 bases, there was a span of 17 bases. The length of the CDR3 is 16 residues. The CDR3 loop reads CASSLPLRRRLYEQYF. CDR3 bases: TGTGCCAGCAGCTTGCCGCTGAGGCGACGTCTCTACGAGCAGTACTTC.

CDR3 bases: TGTGCCAGCTCACTAGCGGTTTTACGTTATGAGCAGTTCTTC. This translates into CASSLAVLRYEQFF. The chain is built from TRBV27 and TRBJ2-1; 8 nucleotides align to TRBD2. Germline CDR1 MNHEY, CDR2 SMNVEV (reference sequence). The trim removed 8 bases at V and 8 bases at J, leaving 11 bases unmatched. CDR3 size: 14 residues.

The sample holds many counts of this clonotype. This chain links TRBV7-9 with TRBJ2-1; D not resolved. Germline V gives CDR1 SEHNR, CDR2 FQNEAQ (reference sequence). V shed 5 bases and J shed 8 bases, with 10 bases lying between them. The CDR3 consists of 12 residues. The CDR3 nucleotides read TGTGCCAGCAGCCTCTTTACCGATGAGCAGTTCTTC. It codes for CASSLFTDEQFF.

This clonotype has ten or more counts. This chain connects TRBV10-3 to TRBJ2-1, with D maybe TRBD1 (5 bases). Trimming took off 0 bases at V and 8 bases at J, with 5 bases between the two ends. CDR3 length: 12 residues. Germline CDR1 is ENHRY and CDR2 is SYGVKD. The CDR3 DNA is TGTGCCATCAGTGAGTCAGGGGATGAGCAGTTCTTC. Amino acids: CAISESGDEQFF.

Many counts were recorded for this clonotype. The genes are TRBV12-3 or TRBV12-4 and TRBJ2-2; a weak D match, TRBD2 (6 bases). V gave up 8 bases and J gave up 4 bases, with 17 bases separating them. CDR3 length equals 15 residues. The DNA for the CDR3 is TGTGCCAGCCGTTCGGCGGGGAGAAGCACCGGGGAGCTGTTTTTT. The encoded protein is CASRSAGRSTGELFF.

There are many counts of this clonotype. The chain is built from TRBV15 and TRBJ2-1; no clear D. The V gene's germline CDR1 is LNHNV and CDR2 YYDKDF (reference sequence). The length of the CDR3 is 12 residues. The V and J ends lost 0 bases and 8 bases respectively, with 5 bases between them. DNA for the CDR3: TGTGCCACCAGCAGAGAAAATTATGAGCAGTTCTTC. Protein product: CATSRENYEQFF.

Comment on this clonotype: It may be a read error: a sequence one base away is much more abundant. V gene TRBV29-1 combines with J gene TRBJ2-1; TRBD2 is a possible D gene (6 bases). The CDR3 extends over 15 amino acids. Germline assignment: CDR1 SQVTM and CDR2 ANQGSEA. Here the CDR3 reads CSVGGATSSYNVQFF. The CDR3 DNA reads as TGCAGCGTGGGGGGTGCCACTAGCTCCTACAATGTGCAGTTCTTC.

This clonotype was recorded many times. The V and J genes are TRBV4-1 and TRBJ2-1; D not resolved. Looked up from germline, CDR1 is MGHRA and CDR2 is YSYEKL. CDR3 length: 14 residues. Deletions cut 1 base from V and 5 bases from J, with 9 bases between. The CDR3 DNA reads as TGCGCCAGCAGCCAAGTCCCCTTCAACAATGAGCAGTTCTTC. Protein sequence: CASSQVPFNNEQFF.

This clonotype occurred many times. The rearrangement uses TRBV6-5 and TRBJ2-2; D is uncertain. Trimming removed 8 bases from V and 6 bases from J, with 16 bases in between. CDR3 length equals 14 residues. Germline CDR1 MNHEY, CDR2 SVGAGI. The CDR3 nucleotides read TGTGCCAGCCAGGTAGCCGATGGCGCCGGGGAGCTGTTTTTT. Its translation is CASQVADGAGELFF.

This clonotype was detected ten times or more. The chain recombines TRBV20-1 with TRBJ2-7, with D possibly called TRBD1 or TRBD2 (5 bases each). The CDR3 consists of 11 residues. The V gene's germline CDR1 is DFQATT and CDR2 SNEGSKA (reference sequence). V was clipped by 7 bases and J by 4 bases, with 11 bases between them. The CDR3 sequence: CSVRAGYEQYF. The CDR3 DNA follows: TGCAGTGTCAGGGCGGGTTACGAGCAGTACTTC.

V usage is TRBV9 and J usage is TRBJ2-1; 13 nucleotides match TRBD2. Germline CDR1 and CDR2: SGDLS and YYNGEE. Unmatched junction bases numbered 4, after V lost 3 bases and J lost 13 bases. The CDR3 runs to 13 residues. For the CDR3, the DNA is TGTGCCAGCAGCGCGGGGACTAGCGGGAATCAGTTCTTC. Translation gives CASSAGTSGNQFF.